The entry below describes one T cell receptor (beta chain). This sample is part of a study of blood T cell repertoires in COVID-19. Study-level information: The analysed material was cDNA or gDNA that came from T cells, B-cell-depleted T cells, or PBMCs.

Unmatched junction bases numbered 10, after V lost 8 bases and J lost 5 bases. Germline CDR1 MNHEY, CDR2 SMNVEV (reference sequence). The CDR3 has 14 residues. Data came from immunoSEQ multiplex PCR; TCRdb stores just in-frame clones and leaves some out. The sample yields over 250,000 clones, 86% seen once. Participant age was roughly 18 to 89 years, and participants resided in fewer than 30 US areas. The specimen sequenced was PBMCs or T cells enriched from blood (not recorded which). This clonotype originated in a woman aged 18-29 years who had recovered from COVID-19. The rearrangement uses TRBV27 and TRBJ2-7; 9 bases are shared with TRBD1. CDR3 region: CASSPWDRVHEQYF. CDR3 nucleotide sequence: TGTGCCAGCTCCCCTTGGGACAGGGTCCACGAGCAGTACTTC.